Included here is one T cell receptor beta chain sequence, with context. Its antigen is currently not known. One base away there is no much larger clone; base qualities are not given. Trimming removed 0 bases from V and 9 bases from J, leaving 18 bases between the germline ends. Inclusive of the bounding cysteine and phenylalanine, the CDR3 is 15 residues long. Just CDR3 DNA is preserved here, 45 bases in frame from base 1. CDR1 GTSNPN and CDR2 SVGIG are derived from the germline V gene (reference sequence). For sequencing of the TCRbeta CDR3 region, genomic DNA was extracted from the sorted cells. The immunoSEQ Assay was used for sequencing of TCRbeta CDR3 regions. Sourced from immuneACCESS, this table was stored by TCRdb with only in-frame sequences that have V and J called. A share of the clones is absent; for the studies checked, an unresolved V gene accounts for under half, and the remainder has no known explanation. The sample table holds some 65,000 clones, of which around 90% were seen once. The ten largest make up over 0.35% of the sample.

This sample is drawn from a study of OX40 agonist ivuxolimab in advanced cancers. For context, the study as a whole: Ivuxolimab, which targeted the costimulatory receptor OX40 (CD134), was an agonistic, fully human IgG2 monoclonal antibody. The paper reports the monotherapy dose-escalation portion (N of about 54 patients) of the phase I ivuxolimab trial. Partial responses occurred in three dose-escalation patients, of whom one had hepatocellular carcinoma and two had cutaneous melanoma. Prior anti-PD-1, anti-PD-L1 or anti-CTLA-4 therapy was permitted, and 30% to 45% of dose-escalation patients had received checkpoint inhibitors. Intravenous ivuxolimab was administered to patients every 2 weeks at six dose levels: 0.01, 0.1, 0.3, 1.5, 3 and 10 mg/kg. The dose-escalation cohort was 82.7% male with a mean age of about 54 years, ranging from about 23 to 85. Of the approximately 54 patients in dose escalation, some 20 had hepatocellular carcinoma, about 15 had melanoma, 9 had renal cell carcinoma and 9 had head and neck cancer. Peripheral TCRbeta sequencing was intended to test whether TCR sequence diversity was altered and clonal T-cell expansion was caused by ivuxolimab. Study-wide findings and limitations: The antigen specificity of the clonally expanded peripheral T cells was not determined. At doses of 0.1 to 3.0 mg/kg, clonal expansion of both CD4+ and CD8+ T cells in blood was seen between baseline and week 6. After ivuxolimab, expanded clones were on average more numerous among CD8+ T cells than among CD4+ T cells. In the 0.1-3.0 mg/kg groups, partial responders had among the lowest normalized peripheral clonal expansion, particularly in CD8+ T cells. Low levels of normalized T-cell clonal expansion were also shown by some nonresponding patients.

Patients with autoimmune disease history or receiving systemic immunosuppression were excluded from the trial. Peripheral blood for TCR sequencing was drawn from every dose cohort at baseline, at cycle 4 day 1 and at cycle 7 day 1. Samples came from an open-label, multicenter, first-in-human phase I dose-escalation trial of ivuxolimab. The trial enrolled adults with locally advanced or metastatic head and neck squamous cell, hepatocellular, melanoma or renal cell carcinoma. Before TCR sequencing, CD4+ T cells and CD8+ T cells were sorted from peripheral blood as separate populations. Recombination linked TRBV30 to TRBJ2-1, and perhaps TRBD2 as D gene, on 7 matching bases. This TCR was sampled from an adult with an advanced solid tumor such as melanoma, head and neck, liver or kidney cancer. The specimen comprised CD4+ or CD8+ T cells sorted from blood, sampled in a trial of the OX40 agonist ivuxolimab. For the CDR3, the sequence is CAWSVATEGGGEQFF. The sequence in DNA is TGTGCCTGGAGTGTAGCTACAGAGGGGGGGGGTGAGCAGTTCTTC.